This is a list of T cell receptor beta chains from one sample in a study of OX40 agonist ivuxolimab in advanced cancers. This table comes from immunoSEQ multiplex PCR, and its TCRdb copy is limited to in-frame clones, with some not included. The sample comprises 70,000 to 80,000 clones, about 85% of which are singletons, and roughly 17% rests with the top ten. Sample: CD4+ or CD8+ T cells sorted from blood, taken in a trial of the OX40 agonist ivuxolimab. These receptors all stem from an adult with an advanced solid tumor such as melanoma, head and neck, liver or kidney cancer. CDR3s include the opening cysteine and the closing phenylalanine or tryptophan. The order of the fields is CDR3 protein, CDR3 DNA, J gene, clone size, V gene, D gene. The D gene is left open where the match is weak. Clone size is stated in some rows and not others, as once, few, many or a class when expanded.

CASNYGTGHEKLFF | TGCGCCAGCAACTACGGGACAGGGCATGAAAAACTGTTTTTT | TRBJ1-4 | once | TRBV10-1 | TRBD1
CASSEQGDLGSGANVLTF | TGTGCCAGCAGTGAACAAGGGGACTTAGGCTCTGGGGCCAACGTCCTGACTTTC | TRBJ2-6 | . | TRBV6-1 | .
CASSLAGGRTEAFF | TGTGCCAGCAGCTTGGCCGGGGGTAGAACTGAAGCTTTCTTT | TRBJ1-1 | . | TRBV5-5 | .
CASSKAGISTEAFF | TGTGCCAGTAGTAAGGCGGGGATAAGCACTGAAGCTTTCTTT | TRBJ1-1 | once | TRBV19 | .
CASSLSLGEKLFF | TGTGCCAGCAGCCTTAGTCTAGGAGAAAAACTGTTTTTT | TRBJ1-4 | . | TRBV6-5 | .
CASNPANYGYTF | TGTGCCAGCAATCCGGCTAACTATGGCTACACCTTC | TRBJ1-2 | . | TRBV2 | .
CASSLSGTPTYEQYF | TGTGCCAGCAGCTTGTCTGGGACACCGACCTACGAGCAGTACTTC | TRBJ2-7 | . | TRBV5-8 | .
CASSYLPPNYGYTF | TGTGCCAGCAGTTATCTCCCGCCTAACTATGGCTACACCTTC | TRBJ1-2 | . | TRBV28 | .
CAISEPRAEKQFF | TGTGCCATCAGTGAGCCAAGGGCTGAGAAGCAGTTCTTC | TRBJ2-1 | few | TRBV10-3 | .
CAISESGDSYNEQFF | TGTGCCATCAGTGAGTCGGGGGATTCCTACAATGAGCAGTTCTTC | TRBJ2-1 | . | TRBV10-3 | .
CASSTSPSRGGYTF | TGTGCCAGCAGTACCTCACCATCCCGGGGTGGCTACACCTTC | TRBJ1-2 | . | TRBV28 | .
CASSSPGLNEKLFF | TGTGCCAGCAGTTCTCCGGGCCTGAATGAAAAACTGTTTTTT | TRBJ1-4 | few | TRBV27 | .
CASSFLLPLTDTQYF | TGTGCCAGCAGCTTTCTACTTCCCCTCACAGATACGCAGTATTTT | TRBJ2-3 | . | TRBV11-2 | .
CASSFRETQYF | TGTGCCAGCAGTTTCCGAGAGACCCAGTACTTC | TRBJ2-5 | . | TRBV28 | .
CATRTDTQYF | TGTGCCACACGCACAGATACGCAGTATTTT | TRBJ2-3 | . | TRBV28 | .
CASKGPITDTQYF | TGTGCCAGCAAGGGACCCATCACAGATACGCAGTATTTT | TRBJ2-3 | . | TRBV6-5 | .
CASSSTYEQYF | TGTGCCAGTAGTTCGACTTACGAGCAGTACTTC | TRBJ2-7 | . | TRBV19 | .
CASRGQRNTGELFF | TGTGCCAGCAGGGGACAGCGTAACACCGGGGAGCTGTTTTTT | TRBJ2-2 | . | TRBV2 | TRBD1
CASSDRLGETGDWGKNIQYF | TGTGCCAGCAGTGATCGATTAGGCGAGACAGGGGACTGGGGCAAAAACATTCAGTACTTC | TRBJ2-4 | . | TRBV6-1 | TRBD1
CASSTTRNNEQFF | TGTGCCAGTAGTACAACACGAAACAATGAGCAGTTCTTC | TRBJ2-1 | . | TRBV19 | .
CASIQTGGYGYTF | TGTGCCAGCATCCAGACAGGGGGCTATGGCTACACCTTC | TRBJ1-2 | . | TRBV6-5 | TRBD1
CASSSGTVYNEQFF | TGTGCCAGCAGCTCCGGGACGGTCTACAATGAGCAGTTCTTC | TRBJ2-1 | . | TRBV5-6 | .
CASSLGTSNNEQFF | TGCGCCAGCAGTCTCGGGACTAGCAACAATGAGCAGTTCTTC | TRBJ2-1 | once | TRBV5-1 | TRBD2
CASSSDAGQGNQPQHF | TGTGCCAGCAGCTCAGACGCGGGACAGGGCAATCAGCCCCAGCATTTT | TRBJ1-5 | . | TRBV5-6 | TRBD1
CASSRATISGYTF | TGTGCCAGCAGCAGAGCGACGATCAGTGGCTACACCTTC | TRBJ1-2 | . | TRBV28 | .
CASSQDLRGHEQYF | TGTGCCAGCAGCCAAGACTTGCGGGGGCACGAGCAGTACTTC | TRBJ2-7 | . | TRBV14 | .
CSVGDTYSNQPQHF | TGCAGCGTTGGGGACACCTATAGCAATCAGCCCCAGCATTTT | TRBJ1-5 | . | TRBV29-1 | .
CATSRDPAGAPGQPQHF | TGTGCCACCAGCAGAGATCCGGCGGGGGCGCCAGGGCAGCCCCAGCATTTT | TRBJ1-5 | . | TRBV15 | .
CASSLVGNSPLHF | TGTGCCAGCAGCTTAGTGGGGAATTCACCCCTCCACTTT | TRBJ1-6 | . | TRBV7-2 | .